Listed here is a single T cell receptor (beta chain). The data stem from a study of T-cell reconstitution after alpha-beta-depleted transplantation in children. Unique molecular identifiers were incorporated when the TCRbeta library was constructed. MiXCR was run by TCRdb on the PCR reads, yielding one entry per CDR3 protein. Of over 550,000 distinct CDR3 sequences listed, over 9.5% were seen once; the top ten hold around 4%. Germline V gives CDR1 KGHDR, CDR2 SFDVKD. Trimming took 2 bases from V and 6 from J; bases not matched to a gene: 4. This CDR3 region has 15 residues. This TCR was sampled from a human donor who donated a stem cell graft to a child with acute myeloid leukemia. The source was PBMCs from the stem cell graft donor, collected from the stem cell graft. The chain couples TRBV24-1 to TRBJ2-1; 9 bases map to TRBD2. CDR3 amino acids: CATSDSGTSFNEQFF. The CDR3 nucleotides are TGTGCCACCAGTGATTCCGGGACTAGCTTCAATGAGCAGTTCTTC.